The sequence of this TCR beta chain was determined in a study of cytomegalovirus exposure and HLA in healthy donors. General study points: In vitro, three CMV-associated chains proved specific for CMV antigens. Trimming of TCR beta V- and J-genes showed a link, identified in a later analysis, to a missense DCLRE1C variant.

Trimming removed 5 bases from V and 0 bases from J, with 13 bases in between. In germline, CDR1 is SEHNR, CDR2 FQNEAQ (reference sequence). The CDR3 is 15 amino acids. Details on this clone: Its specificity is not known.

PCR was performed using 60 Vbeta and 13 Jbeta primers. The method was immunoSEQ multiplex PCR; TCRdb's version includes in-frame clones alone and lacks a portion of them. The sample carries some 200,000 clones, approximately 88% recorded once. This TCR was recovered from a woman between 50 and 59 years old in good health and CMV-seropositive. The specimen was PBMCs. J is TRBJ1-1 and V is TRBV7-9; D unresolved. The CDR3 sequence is CASSPRVGLNTEAFF. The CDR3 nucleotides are TGTGCCAGCAGCCCCCGGGTTGGCCTGAACACTGAAGCTTTCTTT.